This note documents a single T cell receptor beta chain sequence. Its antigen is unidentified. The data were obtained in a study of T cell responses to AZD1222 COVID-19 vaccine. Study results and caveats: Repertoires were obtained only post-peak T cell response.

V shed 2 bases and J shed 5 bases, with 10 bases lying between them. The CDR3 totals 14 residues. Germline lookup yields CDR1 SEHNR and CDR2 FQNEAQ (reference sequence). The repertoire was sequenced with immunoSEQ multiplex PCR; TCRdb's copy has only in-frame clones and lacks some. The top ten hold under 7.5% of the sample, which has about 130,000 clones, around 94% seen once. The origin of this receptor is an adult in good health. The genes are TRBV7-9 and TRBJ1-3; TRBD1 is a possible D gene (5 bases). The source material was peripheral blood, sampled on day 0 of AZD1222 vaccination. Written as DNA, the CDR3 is TGTGCCAGCAGCTTACAGGGCAAAAGAAACACCATATATTTT. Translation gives CASSLQGKRNTIYF.